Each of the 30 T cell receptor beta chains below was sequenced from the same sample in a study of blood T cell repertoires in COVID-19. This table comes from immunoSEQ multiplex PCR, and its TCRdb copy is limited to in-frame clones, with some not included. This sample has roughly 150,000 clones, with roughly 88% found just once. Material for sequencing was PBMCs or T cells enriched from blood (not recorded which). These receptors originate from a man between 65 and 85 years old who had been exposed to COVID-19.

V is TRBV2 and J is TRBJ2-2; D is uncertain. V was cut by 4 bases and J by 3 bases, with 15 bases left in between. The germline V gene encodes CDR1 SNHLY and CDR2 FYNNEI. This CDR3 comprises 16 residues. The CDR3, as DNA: TGTGCCAGCAGTGGTTCCATGGGCAGCTACACCGGGGAGCTGTTTTTT. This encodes CASSGSMGSYTGELFF.

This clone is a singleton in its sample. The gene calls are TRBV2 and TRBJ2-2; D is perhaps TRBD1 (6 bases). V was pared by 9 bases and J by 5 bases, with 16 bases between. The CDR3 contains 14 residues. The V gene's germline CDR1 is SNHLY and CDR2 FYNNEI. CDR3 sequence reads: CASMTGSVTGELFF. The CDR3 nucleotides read TGTGCCAGTATGACAGGCTCTGTTACCGGGGAGCTGTTTTTT. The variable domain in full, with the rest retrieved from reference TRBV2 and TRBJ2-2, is EPEVTQTPSHQVTQMGQEVILRCVPISNHLYFYWYRQILGQKVEFLVSFYNNEISEKSEIFDDQFSVERPDGSNFTLKIRSTKLEDSAMYFCASMTGSVTGELFFGEGSRLTVL.

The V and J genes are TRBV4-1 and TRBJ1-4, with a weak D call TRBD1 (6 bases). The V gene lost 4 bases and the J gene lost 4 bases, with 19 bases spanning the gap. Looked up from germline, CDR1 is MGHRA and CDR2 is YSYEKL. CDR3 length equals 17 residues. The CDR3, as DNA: TGCGCCAGCAGCCGCCTAGAGACAGGAACTATTAATGAAAAACTGTTTTTT. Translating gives CASSRLETGTINEKLFF.

CDR3 nucleotides: TGTGCCAGCAGCTTAGGTGTTGGGGAGGGGGAGACCCAGTACTTC. This translates into CASSLGVGEGETQYF. V gene TRBV7-6 combines with J gene TRBJ2-5; 7 bases are shared with TRBD2. J lost 5 bases, V lost 1 base, and 7 bases had no gene match. This CDR3 contains 15 residues. CDR1 is SGHVS, CDR2 FNYEAQ, per germline. The entire variable domain, with the rest obtained from reference TRBV7-6 and TRBJ2-5, is as follows: GAGVSQSPRYKVTKRGQDVALRCDPISGHVSLYWYRQALGQGPEFLTYFNYEAQQDKSGLPNDRFSAERPEGSISTLTIQRTEQRDSAMYRCASSLGVGEGETQYFGPGTRLLVL.

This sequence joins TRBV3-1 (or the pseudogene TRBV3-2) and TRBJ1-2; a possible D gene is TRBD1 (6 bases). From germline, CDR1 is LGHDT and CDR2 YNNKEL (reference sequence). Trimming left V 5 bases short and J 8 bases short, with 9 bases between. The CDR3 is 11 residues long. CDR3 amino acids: CASSGQWGYTF. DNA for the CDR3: TGTGCCAGCAGCGGACAGTGGGGCTACACCTTC.

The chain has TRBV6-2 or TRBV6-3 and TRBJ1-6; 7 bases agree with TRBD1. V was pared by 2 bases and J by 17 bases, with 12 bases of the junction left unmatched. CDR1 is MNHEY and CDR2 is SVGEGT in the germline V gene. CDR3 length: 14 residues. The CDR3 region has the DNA TGTGCCAGCAGTTACCCCGGACAGGCTTCCCCCGTCCACTTT. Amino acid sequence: CASSYPGQASPVHF.

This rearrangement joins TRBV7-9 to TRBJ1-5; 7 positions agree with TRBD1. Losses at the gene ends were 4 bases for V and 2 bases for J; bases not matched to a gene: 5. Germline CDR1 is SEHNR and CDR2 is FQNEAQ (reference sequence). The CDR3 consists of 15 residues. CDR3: CASSSGTAGNQPQHF. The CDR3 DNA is TGTGCCAGCAGCTCCGGGACAGCGGGCAATCAGCCCCAGCATTTT.

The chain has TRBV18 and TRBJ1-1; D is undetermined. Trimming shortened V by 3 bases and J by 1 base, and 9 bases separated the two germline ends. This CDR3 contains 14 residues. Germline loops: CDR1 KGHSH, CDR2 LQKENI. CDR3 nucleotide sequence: TGTGCCAGCTCACCGATCAACGGGAACACTGAAGCTTTCTTT. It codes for CASSPINGNTEAFF.

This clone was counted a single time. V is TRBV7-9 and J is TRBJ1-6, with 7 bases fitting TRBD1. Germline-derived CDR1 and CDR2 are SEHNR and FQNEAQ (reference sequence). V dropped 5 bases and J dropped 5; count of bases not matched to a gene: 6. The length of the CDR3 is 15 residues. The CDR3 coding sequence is TGTGCCAGCAGCCTAGGGGGCGCGGATAATTCACCCCTCCACTTT. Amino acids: CASSLGGADNSPLHF.

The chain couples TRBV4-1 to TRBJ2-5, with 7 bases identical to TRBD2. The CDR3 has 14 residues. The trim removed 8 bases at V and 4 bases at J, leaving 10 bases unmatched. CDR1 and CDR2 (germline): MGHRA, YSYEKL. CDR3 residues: CASRRGEGRETQYF. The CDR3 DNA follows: TGCGCCAGCCGACGGGGGGAAGGGCGAGAGACCCAGTACTTC.

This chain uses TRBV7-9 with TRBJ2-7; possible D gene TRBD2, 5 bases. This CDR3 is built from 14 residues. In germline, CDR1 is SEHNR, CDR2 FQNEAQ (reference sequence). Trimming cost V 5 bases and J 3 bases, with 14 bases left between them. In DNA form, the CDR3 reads TGTGCCAGCAGCCGCGGTGGAGGCTACTACGAGCAGTACTTC. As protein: CASSRGGGYYEQYF.

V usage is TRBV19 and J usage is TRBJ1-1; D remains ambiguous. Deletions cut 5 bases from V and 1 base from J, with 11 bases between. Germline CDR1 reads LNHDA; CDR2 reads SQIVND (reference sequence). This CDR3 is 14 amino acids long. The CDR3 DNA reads TGTGCCAGTAGTCCCCAGAGACAGAACACTGAAGCTTTCTTT. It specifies CASSPQRQNTEAFF.

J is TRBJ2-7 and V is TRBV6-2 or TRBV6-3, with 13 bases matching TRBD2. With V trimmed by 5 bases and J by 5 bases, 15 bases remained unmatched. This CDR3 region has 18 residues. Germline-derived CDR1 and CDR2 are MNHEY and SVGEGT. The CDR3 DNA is TGTGCCAGCAGTGGAAACGAGGGACTAGCGGGGCCGGGGGACGAGCAGTACTTC. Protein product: CASSGNEGLAGPGDEQYF.

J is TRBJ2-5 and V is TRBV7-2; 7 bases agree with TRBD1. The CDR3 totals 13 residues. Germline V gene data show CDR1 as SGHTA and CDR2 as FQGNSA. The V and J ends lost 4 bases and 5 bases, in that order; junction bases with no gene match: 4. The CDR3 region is CASSSTGMETQYF. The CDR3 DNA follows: TGTGCCAGCAGCTCGACAGGGATGGAGACCCAGTACTTC.

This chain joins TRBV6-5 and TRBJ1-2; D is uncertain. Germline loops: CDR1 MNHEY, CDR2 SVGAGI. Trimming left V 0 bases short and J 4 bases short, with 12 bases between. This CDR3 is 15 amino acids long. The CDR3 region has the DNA TGTGCCAGCAGTTACTCAAGGGAGCGAGGCTATGGCTACACCTTC. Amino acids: CASSYSRERGYGYTF.

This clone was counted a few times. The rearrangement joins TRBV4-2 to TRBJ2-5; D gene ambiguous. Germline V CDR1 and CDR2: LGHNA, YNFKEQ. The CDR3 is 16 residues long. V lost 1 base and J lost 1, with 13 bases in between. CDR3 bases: TGTGCCAGCAGCCAAGGACTTGCATCTTCCCAAGAGACCCAGTACTTC. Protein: CASSQGLASSQETQYF.

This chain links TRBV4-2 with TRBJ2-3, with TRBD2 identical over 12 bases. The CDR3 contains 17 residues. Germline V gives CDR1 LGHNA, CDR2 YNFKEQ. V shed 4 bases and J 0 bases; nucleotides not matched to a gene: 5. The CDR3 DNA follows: TGTGCCAGCAGCCTCTATACTAGCGGGGGGAGCACAGATACGCAGTATTTT. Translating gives CASSLYTSGGSTDTQYF.

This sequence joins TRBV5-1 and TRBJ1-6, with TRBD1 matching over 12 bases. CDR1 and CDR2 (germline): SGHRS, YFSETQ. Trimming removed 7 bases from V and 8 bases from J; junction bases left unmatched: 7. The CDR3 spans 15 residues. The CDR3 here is CASGTGTGGHSPLHF. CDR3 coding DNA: TGCGCCAGCGGCACCGGGACAGGGGGCCATTCACCCCTCCACTTT.

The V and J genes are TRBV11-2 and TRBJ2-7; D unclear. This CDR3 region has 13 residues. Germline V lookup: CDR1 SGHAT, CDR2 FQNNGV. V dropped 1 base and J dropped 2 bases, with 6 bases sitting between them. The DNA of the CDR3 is TGTGCCAGCAGCTTAGGGCCAACCTACGAGCAGTACTTC. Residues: CASSLGPTYEQYF.

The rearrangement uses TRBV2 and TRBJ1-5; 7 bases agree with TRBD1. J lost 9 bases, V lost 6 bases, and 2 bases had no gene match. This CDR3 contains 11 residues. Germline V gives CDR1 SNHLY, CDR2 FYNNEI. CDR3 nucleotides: TGTGCCAGCAGGCAGGGGGGGCCCCAGCATTTT. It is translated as CASRQGGPQHF.

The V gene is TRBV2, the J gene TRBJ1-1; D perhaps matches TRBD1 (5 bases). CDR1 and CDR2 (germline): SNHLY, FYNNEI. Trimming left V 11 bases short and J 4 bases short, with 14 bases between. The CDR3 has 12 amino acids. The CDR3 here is CAVRGGSTEAFF. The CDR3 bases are TGTGCCGTCCGGGGGGGGAGCACTGAAGCTTTCTTT.

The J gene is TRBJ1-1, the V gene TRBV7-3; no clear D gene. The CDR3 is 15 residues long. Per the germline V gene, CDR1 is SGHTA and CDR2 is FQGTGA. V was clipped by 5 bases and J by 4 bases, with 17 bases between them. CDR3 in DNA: TGTGCCAGCAGCACATCCGCACGAGGGTCCACTGAAGCTTTCTTT. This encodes CASSTSARGSTEAFF.

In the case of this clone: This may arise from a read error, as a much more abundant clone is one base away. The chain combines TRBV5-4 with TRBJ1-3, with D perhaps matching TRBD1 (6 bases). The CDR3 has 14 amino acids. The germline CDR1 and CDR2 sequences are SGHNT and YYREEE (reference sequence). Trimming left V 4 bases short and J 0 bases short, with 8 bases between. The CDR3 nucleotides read TGTGCCAGCAGCCTGGACAGCTCTGGAAACACCATATATTTT. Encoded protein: CASSLDSSGNTIYF.

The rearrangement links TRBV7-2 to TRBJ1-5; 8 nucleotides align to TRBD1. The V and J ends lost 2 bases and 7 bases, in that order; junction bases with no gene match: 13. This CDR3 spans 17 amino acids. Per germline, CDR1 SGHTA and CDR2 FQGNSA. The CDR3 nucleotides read TGTGCCAGCAGCTTAAACGCTTTTTCGACAGGGGAGCAGCCCCAGCATTTT. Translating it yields CASSLNAFSTGEQPQHF.

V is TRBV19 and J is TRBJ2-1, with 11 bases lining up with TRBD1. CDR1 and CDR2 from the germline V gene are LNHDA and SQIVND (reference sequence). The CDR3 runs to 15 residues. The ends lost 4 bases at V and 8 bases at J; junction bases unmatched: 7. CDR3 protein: CASSTRDRGNDEQFF. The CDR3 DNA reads TGTGCCAGTAGTACCCGGGACAGGGGGAACGATGAGCAGTTCTTC.

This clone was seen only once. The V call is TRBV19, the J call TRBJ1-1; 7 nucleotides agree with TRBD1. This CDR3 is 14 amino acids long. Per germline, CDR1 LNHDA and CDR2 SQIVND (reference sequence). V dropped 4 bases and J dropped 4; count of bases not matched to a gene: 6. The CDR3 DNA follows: TGTGCCAGTAGTAGACAGGGTCAAGGCACTGAAGCTTTCTTT. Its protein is CASSRQGQGTEAFF.

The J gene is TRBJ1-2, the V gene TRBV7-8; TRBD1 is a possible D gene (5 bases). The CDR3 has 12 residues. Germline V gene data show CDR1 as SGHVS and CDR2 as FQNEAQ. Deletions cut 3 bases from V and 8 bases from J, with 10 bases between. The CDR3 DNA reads TGTGCCAGCAGCTTTCGGCAGGGAGGCTACACCTTC. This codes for CASSFRQGGYTF.

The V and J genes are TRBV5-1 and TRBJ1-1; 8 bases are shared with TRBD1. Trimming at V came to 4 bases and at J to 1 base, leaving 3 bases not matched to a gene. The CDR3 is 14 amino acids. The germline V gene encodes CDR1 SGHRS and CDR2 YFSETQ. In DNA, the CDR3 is TGCGCCAGCAGCGTGACAGGGGCGAACACTGAAGCTTTCTTT. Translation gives CASSVTGANTEAFF.

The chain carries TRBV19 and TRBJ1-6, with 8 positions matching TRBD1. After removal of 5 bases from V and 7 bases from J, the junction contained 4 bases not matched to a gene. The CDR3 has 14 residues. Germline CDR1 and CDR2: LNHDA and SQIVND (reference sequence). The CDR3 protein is CASSSWTGNSPLHF. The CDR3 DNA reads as TGTGCCAGTAGTTCTTGGACAGGGAATTCACCCCTCCACTTT.

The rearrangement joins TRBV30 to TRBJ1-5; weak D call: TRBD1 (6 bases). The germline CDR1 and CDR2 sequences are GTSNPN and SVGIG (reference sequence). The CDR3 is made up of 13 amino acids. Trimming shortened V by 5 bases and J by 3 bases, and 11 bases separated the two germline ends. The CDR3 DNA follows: TGTGCCTGGGGCTGGACAGACAATCAGCCCCAGCATTTT. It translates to CAWGWTDNQPQHF.